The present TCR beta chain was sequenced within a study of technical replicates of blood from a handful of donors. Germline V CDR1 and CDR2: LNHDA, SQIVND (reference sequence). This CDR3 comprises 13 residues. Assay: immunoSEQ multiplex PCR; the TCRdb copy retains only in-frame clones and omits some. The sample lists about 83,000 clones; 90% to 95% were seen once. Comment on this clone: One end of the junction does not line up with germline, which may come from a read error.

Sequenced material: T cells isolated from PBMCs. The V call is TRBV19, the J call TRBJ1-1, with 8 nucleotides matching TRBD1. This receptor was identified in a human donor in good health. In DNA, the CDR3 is TGTGCCAGTGGTATAACAGGGGGCACTGAAGCTTTCTTT. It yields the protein CASGITGGTEAFF.